Following are 19 T cell receptor beta chains from one sample sequenced in a study of OX40 agonist ivuxolimab in advanced cancers. TCRdb keeps only in-frame clones here, not all; method: immunoSEQ multiplex PCR. This sample carries 100,000 to 120,000 clones, roughly 90% of them seen once, and the ten largest clones take 0.27%. The specimen was CD4+ or CD8+ T cells sorted from blood, collected in a trial of the OX40 agonist ivuxolimab. The source of these receptors is an adult with an advanced solid tumor such as melanoma, head and neck, liver or kidney cancer.

This chain uses TRBV28 with TRBJ2-7, with 11 nucleotides matching TRBD2. The germline V gene has CDR1 MDHEN and CDR2 SYDVKM. Germline trimming cut 4 bases from V and 3 bases from J; bases unmatched to any gene: 8. This CDR3 has 16 residues. Here the CDR3 reads CASSSLTSGRLYEQYF. The CDR3 DNA follows: TGTGCCAGCAGTTCGCTCACTAGCGGGAGACTCTACGAGCAGTACTTC. Drawing the rest from reference TRBV28 and TRBJ2-7, the complete variable domain is DVKVTQSSRYLVKRTGEKVFLECVQDMDHENMFWYRQDPGLGLRLIYFSYDVKMKEKGDIPEGYSVSREKKERFSLILESASTNQTSMYLCASSSLTSGRLYEQYFGPGTRLTVT.

CDR3 in DNA: TGTGCCAGCAGCGTAGGCGGGAAAGGAACGCAGTATTTT. It encodes CASSVGGKGTQYF. The chain recombines TRBV9 with TRBJ2-3; maybe TRBD2 (6 bases). The CDR3 length is 13 residues. The germline V gene encodes CDR1 SGDLS and CDR2 YYNGEE. V dropped 0 bases and J dropped 9 bases, with 11 bases sitting between them.

The chain recombines TRBV11-2 with TRBJ2-3; D not resolved. Germline assignment: CDR1 SGHAT and CDR2 FQNNGV. Trimming removed 6 bases at V and 6 bases at J, with 13 bases between. This CDR3 region has 13 residues. The CDR3 reads CASSYTTGDTQYF. The DNA of the CDR3 is TGTGCCAGCAGTTATACTACCGGGGATACGCAGTATTTT.

The chain couples TRBV30 to TRBJ1-5, with D uncertain. Trimming left V 3 bases short and J 1 base short, with 25 bases between. The CDR3 is 19 amino acids. Germline V lookup: CDR1 GTSNPN, CDR2 SVGIG (reference sequence). DNA of the CDR3: TGTGCCTGGAGCCGCCCCCCCATTAGCGGGATGGGAAGCAATCAGCCCCAGCATTTT. This gives the protein CAWSRPPISGMGSNQPQHF.

The chain couples TRBV6-4 to TRBJ2-1, with D possibly TRBD2 on 6 matching bases. The V end was cut by 4 bases, the J end by 2 bases, with 12 bases between. This CDR3 contains 15 residues. The germline V gene encodes CDR1 MRHNA and CDR2 SNTAGT. In DNA form, the CDR3 reads TGTGCCAGCAGTGCGGGGACTGGGACCTACAATGAGCAGTTCTTC. It translates to CASSAGTGTYNEQFF.

This clone was counted a single time. The chain combines TRBV5-4 with TRBJ1-3; D is ambiguous. Germline CDR1 and CDR2: SGHNT and YYREEE (reference sequence). The CDR3 spans 15 residues. V lost 2 bases, J lost 2 bases, and 11 bases lay in between. The CDR3 sequence is CASSLDHMAGNTIYF. CDR3 in DNA: TGTGCCAGCAGCTTAGATCACATGGCTGGAAACACCATATATTTT.

The CDR3 nucleotides are TGTGCCAGCAGCCCGGACATCATGAACACTGAAGCTTTCTTT. Translation gives CASSPDIMNTEAFF. The rearrangement joins TRBV7-2 to TRBJ1-1, with D tentatively TRBD1 (5 bases). The CDR3 is 14 residues long. Per the germline V gene, CDR1 is SGHTA and CDR2 is FQGNSA. V was pared by 5 bases and J by 0 bases, with 10 bases between.

This clone appeared a single time. V usage is TRBV15 and J usage is TRBJ1-5; 7 bases are a match to TRBD1. The V segment lost 7 bases and the J segment 7 bases; nucleotides outside the gene matches: 7. The CDR3 is 13 amino acids. Germline V lookup: CDR1 LNHNV, CDR2 YYDKDF (reference sequence). In DNA, the CDR3 is TGTGCCACCAAAGAGGGGGCGGGCCAGCCCCAGCATTTT. As protein: CATKEGAGQPQHF.

The chain combines TRBV7-9 with TRBJ2-5, with 9 bases that match TRBD2. The V gene's germline CDR1 is SEHNR and CDR2 FQNEAQ (reference sequence). The CDR3 is made up of 13 amino acids. Trimming took 5 bases from V and 5 from J; bases not matched to a gene: 3. The CDR3 reads CASSPGLAETQYF. The CDR3 DNA sequence: TGTGCCAGCAGCCCCGGACTAGCGGAGACCCAGTACTTC.

The V gene is TRBV6-1, the J gene TRBJ1-2; possible D gene TRBD1, 5 bases. The CDR3 runs 15 residues. V gave up 5 bases and J gave up 3 bases, with 16 bases separating them. Germline CDR1 reads MNHNS; CDR2 reads SASEGT. Here the CDR3 reads CASSPLSGTYYGYTF. The DNA for the CDR3 is TGTGCCAGCAGTCCACTCTCCGGGACCTACTATGGCTACACCTTC.

The chain couples TRBV19 to TRBJ1-1; a weak D match, TRBD1 (5 bases). The germline V and J ends were trimmed by 5 bases and 3 bases, with 28 bases remaining between them. The CDR3 spans 19 residues. Germline CDR1 reads LNHDA; CDR2 reads SQIVND (reference sequence). DNA of the CDR3: TGTGCCAGTAGTCGAGCTGGGACTCAGGTCTCCCCTCGGCACACTGAAGCTTTCTTT. Its protein is CASSRAGTQVSPRHTEAFF. The full variable domain, rest sourced from reference TRBV19 and TRBJ1-1, is DGGITQSPKYLFRKEGQNVTLSCEQNLNHDAMYWYRQDPGQGLRLIYYSQIVNDFQKGDIAEGYSVSREKKESFPLTVTSAQKNPTAFYLCASSRAGTQVSPRHTEAFFGQGTRLTVV.

The J gene is TRBJ1-2, the V gene TRBV28, with D possibly TRBD1 on 5 matching bases. The V end lost 2 bases, the J end lost 7 bases, and 14 bases lay between the germline ends. The germline V gene encodes CDR1 MDHEN and CDR2 SYDVKM. The CDR3 has 14 amino acids. This CDR3 is CASSLGTFISGYTF. As DNA, the CDR3 is TGTGCCAGCAGTTTAGGGACGTTTATCTCTGGCTACACCTTC.

This chain connects TRBV4-2 to TRBJ2-2; D ambiguous. In germline, CDR1 is LGHNA, CDR2 YNFKEQ. The CDR3 length is 15 residues. V shed 0 bases and J shed 2 bases, with 7 bases lying between them. Here the CDR3 reads CASSQDLRNTGELFF. In DNA, the CDR3 is TGTGCCAGCAGCCAAGATCTCCGAAACACCGGGGAGCTGTTTTTT.

The gene calls are TRBV18 and TRBJ1-1, with D uncertain. Per germline, CDR1 KGHSH and CDR2 LQKENI. This CDR3 contains 15 residues. V was shortened by 0 bases and J by 1 base, with 9 bases between the two germline ends. For the CDR3, the DNA is TGTGCCAGCTCACCACCTTCGAAACAGAACACTGAAGCTTTCTTT. The encoded protein is CASSPPSKQNTEAFF.

The genes are TRBV9 and TRBJ1-5; D is perhaps TRBD1 (6 bases). The CDR3 contains 15 residues. Trimming pared 0 bases from V and 10 bases from J, leaving 17 bases between. Germline CDR1 reads SGDLS; CDR2 reads YYNGEE. As DNA, the CDR3 is TGTGCCAGCAGCGTAGCTACGGGGGCCCTGGAACCCCAGCATTTT. Translation gives CASSVATGALEPQHF.

V is TRBV10-3 and J is TRBJ1-2; possibly TRBD1 for D (5 bases). Trimming removed 8 bases at V and 7 bases at J, with 17 bases between. The CDR3 runs 13 residues. Germline V gene lookup returns CDR1 ENHRY and CDR2 SYGVKD. CDR3 loop: CAIQLYRSFGYTF. In nucleotides, the CDR3 is TGTGCCATCCAACTCTACAGGAGCTTTGGCTACACCTTC.

The chain joins TRBV13 to TRBJ2-6; no clear D. The CDR3 covers 14 residues. Per the germline V gene, CDR1 is PRHDT and CDR2 is FYEKMQ (reference sequence). V was shortened by 2 bases and J by 0 bases, with 2 bases between the two germline ends. CDR3 nucleotide sequence: TGTGCCAGCAGCTTAAACTCTGGGGCCAACGTCCTGACTTTC. It yields the protein CASSLNSGANVLTF. Based on the CDR3 plus reference TRBV13 and TRBJ2-6, the full variable domain is AAGVIQSPRHLIKEKRETATLKCYPIPRHDTVYWYQQGPGQDPQFLISFYEKMQSDKGSIPDRFSAQQFSDYHSELNMSSLELGDSALYFCASSLNSGANVLTFGAGSRLTVL.

This clone was observed a few times. V gene TRBV30 combines with J gene TRBJ1-1; maybe TRBD1 (5 bases). The CDR3 loop spans 10 amino acids. Trimming took off 5 bases at V and 12 bases at J, with 13 bases between the two ends. From germline, CDR1 is GTSNPN and CDR2 SVGIG (reference sequence). CDR3 sequence: CAWSQGITFF. The CDR3 DNA follows: TGTGCCTGGTCCCAGGGAATTACTTTCTTT.

The V call is TRBV27, the J call TRBJ2-7; the D is unclear. Germline CDR1 MNHEY, CDR2 SMNVEV (reference sequence). V shed 6 bases and J shed 3 bases, with 6 bases lying between them. The CDR3 contains 11 residues. The DNA of the CDR3 is TGTGCCAGCAGATGGGGCTACGAGCAGTACTTC. It is translated as CASRWGYEQYF.